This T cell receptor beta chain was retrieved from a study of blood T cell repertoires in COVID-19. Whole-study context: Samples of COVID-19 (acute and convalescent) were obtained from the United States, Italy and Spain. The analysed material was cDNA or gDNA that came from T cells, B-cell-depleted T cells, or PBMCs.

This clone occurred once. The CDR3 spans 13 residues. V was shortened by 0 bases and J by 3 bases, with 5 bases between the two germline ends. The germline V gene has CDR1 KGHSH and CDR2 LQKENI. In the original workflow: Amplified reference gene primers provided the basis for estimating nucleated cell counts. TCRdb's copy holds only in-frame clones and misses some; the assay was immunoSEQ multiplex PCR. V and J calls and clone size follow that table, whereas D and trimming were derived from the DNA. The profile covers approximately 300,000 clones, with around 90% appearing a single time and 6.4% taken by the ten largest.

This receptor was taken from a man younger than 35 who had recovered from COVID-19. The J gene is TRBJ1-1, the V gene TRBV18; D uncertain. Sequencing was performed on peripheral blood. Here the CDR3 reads CASSPPADTEAFF. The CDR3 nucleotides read TGTGCCAGCTCACCACCGGCAGACACTGAAGCTTTCTTT.